The source of this TCR beta chain is a study of OX40 agonist ivuxolimab in advanced cancers. Study context: Patients assigned to dose escalation were diagnosed with hepatocellular carcinoma, melanoma, renal cell or head and neck cancer.

Findings and caveats of the study: Antigen targets of the expanded peripheral T cells went undetermined. CD8+ T cells showed, on average, more clonal expansion than CD4+ cells.

Some clones are missing from TCRdb's copy, which holds only in-frame ones; the method was immunoSEQ multiplex PCR. This sample has more than 45,000 clones; around 84% occur once, and the top ten carry approximately 11%. Comment on this clone: Its antigen is undetermined.

Trimming shortened V by 4 bases and J by 1 base, and 19 bases separated the two germline ends. CDR1 and CDR2 from the germline V gene are LGHNA and YNFKEQ. The CDR3 spans 17 residues. The receptor comes from an adult with an advanced solid tumor such as melanoma, head and neck, liver or kidney cancer. The chain has TRBV4-2 and TRBJ2-5; D tentatively fits TRBD1 or TRBD2 (5 bases each). Sequences were derived from CD4+ or CD8+ T cells sorted from blood, sampled in a trial of the OX40 agonist ivuxolimab. The CDR3 sequence: CASSPEGAREIQETQYF. For the CDR3, the DNA is TGTGCCAGCAGCCCAGAGGGAGCCAGGGAAATCCAAGAGACCCAGTACTTC.